The text below deals with one TCR beta chain. This CDR3 contains 14 residues. The germline CDR1 and CDR2 sequences are SGHTA and FQGNSA. The junction had 3 bases not matched to a gene; V was cut back by 1 base and J by 3 bases. The data derive from a study of blood T cell repertoires in COVID-19. The wider study: Samples taken during acute and convalescent COVID-19 were collected in the United States, Italy and Spain. In each case, the material was cDNA or gDNA derived from T cells, B-cell-depleted T cells, or PBMCs.

The age range of participants was about 18 to 100 years, with residence in about two dozen US areas. Profiling relied on immunoSEQ multiplex PCR, and the TCRdb table lists in-frame clones only, not all of them. The sample contains about 130,000 clones, 70% to 85% of which appear only once. Sequenced input: PBMCs or T cells enriched from blood (not recorded which). The TCR was taken from a man over 45 who had recovered from COVID-19. This rearrangement joins TRBV7-2 to TRBJ2-7, with 7 bases that match TRBD1. CDR3 sequence reads: CASSLVAGGYEQYF. DNA for the CDR3: TGTGCCAGCAGCTTAGTCGCAGGGGGCTACGAGCAGTACTTC.